The present T cell receptor (beta chain) was sequenced within a study of cytomegalovirus exposure and HLA in healthy donors. Whole-study context: Roughly 80 million unique TCRs from HLA-typed donors made up an early data release.

This CDR3 spans 14 amino acids. CDR1 is MNHNY, CDR2 SVGAGI, per germline (reference sequence). The PCR contained 60 Vbeta and 13 Jbeta primers. Some clones are missing from TCRdb's copy, which holds only in-frame ones; the method was immunoSEQ multiplex PCR. This sample has approximately 150,000 clones, with roughly 81% found just once. This clone was seen only a few times. Its antigen is not identified. Study-wide points: TCR beta sequences numbering more than 15,000 were associated with HLA alleles at 0.05 false discovery rate in a later analysis. It was approximately 160 TCR beta chains that were listed as cytomegalovirus-associated.

Input material: PBMCs. The TCR originated in a woman under 30 in good health and CMV-seropositive. The J gene is TRBJ2-5, the V gene TRBV6-6, with D possibly being TRBD2 (6 bases). Gene TRBJ2-7 matches the end of the DNA better, so the J call may be wrong. The CDR3 loop reads CASSQPTRTLEQYF. CDR3 in DNA: TGTGCCAGCAGCCAACCGACTAGGACACTCGAGCAGTACTTC.